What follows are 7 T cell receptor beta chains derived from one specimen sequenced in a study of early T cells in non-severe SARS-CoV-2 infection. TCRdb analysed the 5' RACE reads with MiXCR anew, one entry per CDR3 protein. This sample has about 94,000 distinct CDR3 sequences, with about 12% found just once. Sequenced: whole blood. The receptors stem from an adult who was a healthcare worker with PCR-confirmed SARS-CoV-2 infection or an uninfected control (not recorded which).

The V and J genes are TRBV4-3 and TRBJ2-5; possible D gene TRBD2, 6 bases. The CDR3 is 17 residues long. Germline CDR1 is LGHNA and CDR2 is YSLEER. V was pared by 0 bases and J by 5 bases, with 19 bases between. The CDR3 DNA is TGCGCCAGCAGCCAAGAATTCCCGGGAGATACCTCGGAGACCCAGTACTTC. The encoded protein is CASSQEFPGDTSETQYF.

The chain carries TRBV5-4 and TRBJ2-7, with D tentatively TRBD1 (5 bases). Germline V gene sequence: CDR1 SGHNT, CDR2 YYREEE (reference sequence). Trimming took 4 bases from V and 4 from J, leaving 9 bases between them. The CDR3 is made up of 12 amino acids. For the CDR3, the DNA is TGTGCCAGCAGCCATCAGGGTTACGAGCAGTACTTC. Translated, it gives CASSHQGYEQYF.

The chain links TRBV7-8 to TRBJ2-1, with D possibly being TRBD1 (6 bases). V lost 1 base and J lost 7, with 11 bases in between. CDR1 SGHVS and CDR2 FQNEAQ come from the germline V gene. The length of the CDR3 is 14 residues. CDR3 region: CASSLGGQWNEQFF. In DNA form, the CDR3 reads TGTGCCAGCAGCTTAGGGGGACAATGGAATGAGCAGTTCTTC. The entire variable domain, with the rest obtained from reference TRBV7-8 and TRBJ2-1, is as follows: GAGVSQSPRYKVAKRGQDVALRCDPISGHVSLFWYQQALGQGPEFLTYFQNEAQLDKSGLPSDRFFAERPEGSVSTLKIQRTQQEDSAVYLCASSLGGQWNEQFFGPGTRLTVL.

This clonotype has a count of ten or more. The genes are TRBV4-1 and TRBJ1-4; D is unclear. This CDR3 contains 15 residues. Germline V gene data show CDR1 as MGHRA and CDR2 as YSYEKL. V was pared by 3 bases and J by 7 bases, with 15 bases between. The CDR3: CASSQAVLGSEKLFF. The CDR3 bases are TGCGCCAGCAGCCAGGCTGTACTGGGGAGTGAAAAACTGTTTTTT.

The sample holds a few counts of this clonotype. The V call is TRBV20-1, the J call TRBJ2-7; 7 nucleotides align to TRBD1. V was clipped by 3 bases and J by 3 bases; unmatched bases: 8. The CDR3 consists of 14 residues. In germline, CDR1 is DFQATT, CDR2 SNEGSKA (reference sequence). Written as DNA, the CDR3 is TGCAGTGCTAGTTCCGGGACAGCGAACTACGAGCAGTACTTC. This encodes CSASSGTANYEQYF.

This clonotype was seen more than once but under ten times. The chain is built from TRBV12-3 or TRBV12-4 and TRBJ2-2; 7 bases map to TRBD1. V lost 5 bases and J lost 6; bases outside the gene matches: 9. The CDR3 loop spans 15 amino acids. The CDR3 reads CASSPRQGESGELFF. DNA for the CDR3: TGTGCCAGCAGTCCCCGACAGGGAGAGTCCGGGGAGCTGTTTTTT.

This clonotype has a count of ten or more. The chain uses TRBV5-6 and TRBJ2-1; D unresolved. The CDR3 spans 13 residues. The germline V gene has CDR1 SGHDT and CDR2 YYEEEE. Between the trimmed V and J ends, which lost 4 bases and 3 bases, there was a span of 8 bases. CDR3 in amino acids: CASSPVGYNEQFF. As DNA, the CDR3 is TGTGCCAGCAGCCCCGTGGGCTACAATGAGCAGTTCTTC.